Many counts were recorded for the clone carrying this T cell receptor (beta chain). This entry comes from a study of T cells in Graves' hyperthyroidism and ophthalmopathy. CDR1 is DFQATT, CDR2 SNEGSKA, per germline (reference sequence). Between the trimmed V and J ends, which lost 3 bases and 2 bases, there was a span of 11 bases. The CDR3 has 13 residues. RNA transcripts were the template for amplifying TCR beta CDR3 regions. With the HTBI primer set, the TCR CDR3 went through a first round of RT-PCR. TCRdb used MiXCR to reprocess the multiplex PCR reads, holding one entry per CDR3 protein. The repertoire holds under 450,000 distinct CDR3 sequences, 17% seen once, with roughly 35% in the top ten. A sample of blood taken at first hyperthyroidism diagnosis preceded any ophthalmopathy symptoms.

The chain employs TRBV20-1 and TRBJ2-7; D possibly corresponds to TRBD1 (6 bases). This sequence was found in a woman under 40 with Graves' hyperthyroidism that later progressed to Graves' ophthalmopathy. Sequencing was done on a sample of blood. The CDR3 here is CSARDSSPYEQYF. In DNA, the CDR3 is TGCAGTGCTAGGGACAGCTCTCCCTACGAGCAGTACTTC.